This TCR beta chain came from a study of OX40 agonist ivuxolimab in advanced cancers. The V gene lost 1 base and the J gene lost 2 bases, with 13 bases spanning the gap. Germline CDR1 is SGHDT and CDR2 is YYEEEE. This CDR3 contains 16 residues. Profiled with immunoSEQ multiplex PCR; TCRdb holds only in-frame clones, not every one. The table lists about 70,000 clones, about nine tenths of them singletons. Sample: CD4+ or CD8+ T cells sorted from blood, taken in a trial of the OX40 agonist ivuxolimab. The source of this sequence is an adult with an advanced solid tumor such as melanoma, head and neck, liver or kidney cancer. The rearrangement links TRBV5-6 to TRBJ1-3; the D gene is possibly TRBD1 (6 bases). The CDR3: CASSLSGQMPGNTIYF. The DNA of the CDR3 is TGTGCCAGCAGCTTGTCGGGACAAATGCCTGGAAACACCATATATTTT.